This TCR beta chain was retrieved from a study of blood T cells in healthy people across ages. This clonotype was counted many times. The length of the CDR3 is 15 residues. Germline lookup yields CDR1 SGHTA and CDR2 FQGNSA. V was clipped by 5 bases and J by 2 bases; unmatched bases: 5. The second PCR ran roughly 7 to 11 cycles with a sample-barcoded 5' primer and J-beta primers. TCRdb re-called the 5' RACE reads with MiXCR, one entry per CDR3 protein. Of approximately 670,000 distinct CDR3 sequences in the sample, over 40% were seen once. The rearrangement joins TRBV7-2 to TRBJ2-3, with 9 bases identical to TRBD2. This receptor was taken from a man older than 75 in good health. The specimen sequenced was blood. CDR3 in amino acids: CASSTLAGITDTQYF. The CDR3 nucleotides read TGTGCCAGCAGCACCCTAGCGGGGATCACAGATACGCAGTATTTT. Using reference TRBV7-2 and TRBJ2-3 for the parts outside the CDR3, the full variable domain is GAGVSQSPSNKVTEKGKDVELRCDPISGHTALYWYRQSLGQGLEFLIYFQGNSAPDKSGLPSDRFSAERTGGSVSTLTIQRTQQEDSAVYLCASSTLAGITDTQYFGPGTRLTVL.